This T cell receptor (beta chain) was profiled in a study of blood T cell repertoires in COVID-19. This CDR3 is built from 13 residues. The germline gives CDR1 SGHTA, CDR2 FQGNSA. Deletions cut 3 bases from V and 4 bases from J, with 9 bases between. Under the authors' procedure: Amplification with reference gene primers provided the estimates of nucleated cell counts. Data came from immunoSEQ multiplex PCR; TCRdb stores just in-frame clones and leaves some out. V, J and clone size derive from that table, while D and trimming were established from the DNA sequence. The sample shows about 60,000 clones, approximately 81% of them seen only once.

This TCR was recovered from a woman in her thirties or forties with acute COVID-19. The genes are TRBV7-2 and TRBJ1-1; D remains ambiguous. Sequencing input: PBMCs or T cells enriched from blood (not recorded which). The CDR3 spells CASSFGVSTEAFF. CDR3 coding DNA: TGTGCCAGCAGCTTTGGTGTGAGCACTGAAGCTTTCTTT.